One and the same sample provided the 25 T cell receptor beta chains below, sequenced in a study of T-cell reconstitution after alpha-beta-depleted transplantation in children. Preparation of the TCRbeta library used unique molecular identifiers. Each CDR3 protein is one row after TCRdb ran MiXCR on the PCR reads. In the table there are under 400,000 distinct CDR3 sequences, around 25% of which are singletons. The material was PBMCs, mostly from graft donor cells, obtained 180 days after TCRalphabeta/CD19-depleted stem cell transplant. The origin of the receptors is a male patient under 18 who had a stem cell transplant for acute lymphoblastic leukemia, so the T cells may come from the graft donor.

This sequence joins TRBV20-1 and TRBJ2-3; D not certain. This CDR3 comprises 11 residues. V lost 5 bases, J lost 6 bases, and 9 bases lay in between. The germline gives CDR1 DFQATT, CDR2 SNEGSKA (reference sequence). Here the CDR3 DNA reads TGCAGTGCTGGGGTCAGGGATACGCAGTATTTT. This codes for CSAGVRDTQYF.

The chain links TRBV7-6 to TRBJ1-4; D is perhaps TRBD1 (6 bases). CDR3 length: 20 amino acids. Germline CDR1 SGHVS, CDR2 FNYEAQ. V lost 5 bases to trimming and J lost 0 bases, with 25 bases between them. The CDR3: CASSIGGIQGRSATNEKLFF. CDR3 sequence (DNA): TGTGCCAGCAGCATAGGGGGGATACAGGGCAGAAGTGCAACTAATGAAAAACTGTTTTTT. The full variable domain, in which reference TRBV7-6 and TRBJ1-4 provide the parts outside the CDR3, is GAGVSQSPRYKVTKRGQDVALRCDPISGHVSLYWYRQALGQGPEFLTYFNYEAQQDKSGLPNDRFSAERPEGSISTLTIQRTEQRDSAMYRCASSIGGIQGRSATNEKLFFGSGTQLSVL.

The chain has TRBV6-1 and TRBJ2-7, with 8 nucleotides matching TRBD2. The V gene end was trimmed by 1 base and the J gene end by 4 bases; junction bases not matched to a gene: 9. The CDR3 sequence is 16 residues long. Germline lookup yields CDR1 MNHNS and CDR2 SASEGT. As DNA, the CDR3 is TGTGCCAGCAGTGAAGAGGGAGCGGGGGCGCGGTACGAGCAGTACTTC. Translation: CASSEEGAGARYEQYF.

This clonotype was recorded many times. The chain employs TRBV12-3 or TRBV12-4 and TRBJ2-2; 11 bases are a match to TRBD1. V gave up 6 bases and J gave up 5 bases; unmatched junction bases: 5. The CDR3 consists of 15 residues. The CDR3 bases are TGTGCCAGCAGAGGGACAGGGGGTGAGACCGGGGAGCTGTTTTTT. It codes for CASRGTGGETGELFF.

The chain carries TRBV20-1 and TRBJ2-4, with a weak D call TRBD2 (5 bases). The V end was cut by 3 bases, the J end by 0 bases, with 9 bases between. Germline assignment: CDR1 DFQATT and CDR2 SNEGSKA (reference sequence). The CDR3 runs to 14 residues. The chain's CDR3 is CSASSGLAKNIQYF. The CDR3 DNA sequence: TGCAGTGCTAGTTCGGGGTTAGCCAAAAACATTCAGTACTTC.

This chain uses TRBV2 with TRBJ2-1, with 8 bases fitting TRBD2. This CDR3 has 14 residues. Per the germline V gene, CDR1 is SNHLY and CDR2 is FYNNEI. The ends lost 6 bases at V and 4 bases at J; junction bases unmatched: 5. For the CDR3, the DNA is TGTGCCAGCAGCAAGCGGGAGCGGTACAATGAGCAGTTCTTC. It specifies CASSKRERYNEQFF.

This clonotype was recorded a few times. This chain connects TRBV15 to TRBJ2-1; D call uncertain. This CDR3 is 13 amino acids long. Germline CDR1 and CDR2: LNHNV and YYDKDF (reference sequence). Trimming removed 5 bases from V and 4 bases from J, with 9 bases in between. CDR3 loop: CATSGNKYNEQFF. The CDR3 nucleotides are TGTGCCACCAGCGGCAATAAGTACAATGAGCAGTTCTTC.

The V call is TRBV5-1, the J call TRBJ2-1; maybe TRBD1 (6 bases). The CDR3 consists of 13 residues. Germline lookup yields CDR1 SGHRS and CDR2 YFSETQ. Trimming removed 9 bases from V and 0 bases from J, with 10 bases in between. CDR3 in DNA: TGCGCCACCAGGGGCCACTCCTACAATGAGCAGTTCTTC. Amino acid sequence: CATRGHSYNEQFF. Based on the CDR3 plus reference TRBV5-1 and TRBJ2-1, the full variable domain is KAGVTQTPRYLIKTRGQQVTLSCSPISGHRSVSWYQQTPGQGLQFLFEYFSETQRNKGNFPGRFSGRQFSNSRSEMNVSTLELGDSALYLCATRGHSYNEQFFGPGTRLTVL.

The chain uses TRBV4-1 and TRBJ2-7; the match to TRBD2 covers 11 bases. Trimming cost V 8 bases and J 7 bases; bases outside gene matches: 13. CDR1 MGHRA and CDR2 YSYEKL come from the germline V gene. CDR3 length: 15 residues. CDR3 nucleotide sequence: TGCGCCAGCTCCGGGACTAGCGGTAGTTGGTGGGAGCAGTACTTC. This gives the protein CASSGTSGSWWEQYF.

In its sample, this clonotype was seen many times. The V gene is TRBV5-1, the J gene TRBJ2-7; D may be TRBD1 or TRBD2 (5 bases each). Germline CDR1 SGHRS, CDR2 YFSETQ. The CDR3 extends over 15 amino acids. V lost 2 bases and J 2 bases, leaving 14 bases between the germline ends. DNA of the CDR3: TGCGCCAGCAGCTTCCAACCCGGGACCACCTACGAGCAGTACTTC. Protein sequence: CASSFQPGTTYEQYF.

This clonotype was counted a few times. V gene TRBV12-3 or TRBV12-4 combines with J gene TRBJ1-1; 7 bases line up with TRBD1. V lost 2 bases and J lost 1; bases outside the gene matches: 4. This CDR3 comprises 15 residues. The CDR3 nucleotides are TGTGCCAGCAGTTTAAGGGGGCGGGGGAACACTGAAGCTTTCTTT. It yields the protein CASSLRGRGNTEAFF.

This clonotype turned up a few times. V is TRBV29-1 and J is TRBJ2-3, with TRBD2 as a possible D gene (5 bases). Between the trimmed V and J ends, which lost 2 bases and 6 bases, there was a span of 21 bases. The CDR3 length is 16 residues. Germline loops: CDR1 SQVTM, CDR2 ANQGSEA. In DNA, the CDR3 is TGCAGCGTTGAACTCTGGACGAGAGGTGGCGGGGATACGCAGTATTTT. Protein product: CSVELWTRGGGDTQYF.

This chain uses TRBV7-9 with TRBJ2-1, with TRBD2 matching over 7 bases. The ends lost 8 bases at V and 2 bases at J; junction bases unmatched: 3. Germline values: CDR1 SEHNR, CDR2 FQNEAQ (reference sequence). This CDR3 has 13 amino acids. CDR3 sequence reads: CASPAGPYNEQFF. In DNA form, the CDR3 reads TGTGCCAGCCCAGCGGGGCCCTACAATGAGCAGTTCTTC.

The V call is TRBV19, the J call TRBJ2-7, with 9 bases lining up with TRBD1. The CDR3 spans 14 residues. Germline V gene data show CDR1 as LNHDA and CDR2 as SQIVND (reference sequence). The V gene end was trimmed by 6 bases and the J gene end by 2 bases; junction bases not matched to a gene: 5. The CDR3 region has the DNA TGTGCCAGTAGCCAACAGGGGGCCCCCTACGAGCAGTACTTC. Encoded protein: CASSQQGAPYEQYF.

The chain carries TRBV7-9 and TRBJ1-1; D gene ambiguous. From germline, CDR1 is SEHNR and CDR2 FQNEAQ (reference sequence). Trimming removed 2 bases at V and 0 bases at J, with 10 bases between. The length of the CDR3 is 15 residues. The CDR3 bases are TGTGCCAGCAGCTTATGGAATAGCATGAACACTGAAGCTTTCTTT. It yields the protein CASSLWNSMNTEAFF.

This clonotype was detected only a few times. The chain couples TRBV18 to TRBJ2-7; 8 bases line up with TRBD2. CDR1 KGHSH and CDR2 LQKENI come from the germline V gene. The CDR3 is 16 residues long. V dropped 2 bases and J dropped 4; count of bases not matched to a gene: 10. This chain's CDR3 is CASSPGSGLVSYEQYF. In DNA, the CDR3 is TGTGCCAGCTCACCAGGATCGGGACTAGTGTCGTACGAGCAGTACTTC.

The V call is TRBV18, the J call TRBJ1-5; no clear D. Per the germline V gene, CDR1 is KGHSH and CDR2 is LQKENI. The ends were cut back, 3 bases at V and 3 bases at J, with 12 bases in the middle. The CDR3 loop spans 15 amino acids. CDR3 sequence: CASSPGRPHNQPQHF. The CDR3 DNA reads TGTGCCAGCTCACCGGGCAGGCCTCACAATCAGCCCCAGCATTTT.

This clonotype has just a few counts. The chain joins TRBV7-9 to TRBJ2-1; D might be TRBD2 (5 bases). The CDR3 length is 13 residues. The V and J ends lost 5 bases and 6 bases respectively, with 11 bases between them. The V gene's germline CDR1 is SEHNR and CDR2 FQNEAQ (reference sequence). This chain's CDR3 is CASSHERGNEQFF. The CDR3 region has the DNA TGTGCCAGCAGCCACGAACGGGGCAATGAGCAGTTCTTC.

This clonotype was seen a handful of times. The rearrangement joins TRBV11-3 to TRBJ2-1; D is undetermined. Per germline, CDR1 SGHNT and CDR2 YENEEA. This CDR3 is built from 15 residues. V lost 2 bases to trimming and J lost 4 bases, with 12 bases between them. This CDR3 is CASSLSARIYNEQFF. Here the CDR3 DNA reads TGTGCCAGCAGCTTAAGCGCCAGGATTTACAATGAGCAGTTCTTC.

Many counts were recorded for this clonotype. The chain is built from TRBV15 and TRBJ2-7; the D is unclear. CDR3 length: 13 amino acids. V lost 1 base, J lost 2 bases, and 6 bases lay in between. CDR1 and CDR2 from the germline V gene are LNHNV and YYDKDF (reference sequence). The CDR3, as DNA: TGTGCCACCAGCAGAGGAAACCCCTACGAGCAGTACTTC. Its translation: CATSRGNPYEQYF.

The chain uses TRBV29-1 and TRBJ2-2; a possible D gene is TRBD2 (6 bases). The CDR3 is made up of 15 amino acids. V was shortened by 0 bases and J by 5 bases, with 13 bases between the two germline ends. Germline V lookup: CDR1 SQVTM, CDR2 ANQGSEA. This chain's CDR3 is CSVEDQRTTTGELFF. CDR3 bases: TGCAGCGTTGAAGATCAAAGGACTACTACCGGGGAGCTGTTTTTT.

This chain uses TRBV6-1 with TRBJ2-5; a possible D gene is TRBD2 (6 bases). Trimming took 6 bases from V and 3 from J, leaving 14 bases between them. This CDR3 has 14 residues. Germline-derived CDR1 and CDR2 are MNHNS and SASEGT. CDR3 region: CASRGLATKETQYF. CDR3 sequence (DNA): TGTGCCAGCAGGGGTCTAGCGACTAAAGAGACCCAGTACTTC.

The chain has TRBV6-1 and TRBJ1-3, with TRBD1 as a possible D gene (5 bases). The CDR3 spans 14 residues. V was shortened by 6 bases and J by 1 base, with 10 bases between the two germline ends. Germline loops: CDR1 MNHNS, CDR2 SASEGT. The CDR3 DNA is TGTGCCAGCAGCAATTGGGGGTCTGGAAACACCATATATTTT. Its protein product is CASSNWGSGNTIYF.

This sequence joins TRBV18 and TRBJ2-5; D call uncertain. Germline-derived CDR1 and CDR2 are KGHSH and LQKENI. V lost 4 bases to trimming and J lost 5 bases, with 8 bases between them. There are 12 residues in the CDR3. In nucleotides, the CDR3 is TGTGCCAGCTCACGGGTCGGGGAGACCCAGTACTTC. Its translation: CASSRVGETQYF.

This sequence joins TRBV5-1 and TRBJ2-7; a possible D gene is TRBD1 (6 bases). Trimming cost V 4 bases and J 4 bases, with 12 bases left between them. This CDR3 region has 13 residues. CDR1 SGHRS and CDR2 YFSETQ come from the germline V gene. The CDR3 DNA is TGCGCCAGCAGCCGCCGGGACAATTACGAGCAGTACTTC. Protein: CASSRRDNYEQYF.